The rows below give T cell receptor beta chains drawn from one sample of a study of T-cell memory formation after mild COVID-19. One entry per CDR3 protein, called by TCRdb with MiXCR from the 5' RACE reads. The sample holds around 320,000 distinct CDR3 sequences, over 11% seen once. Material: PBMCs or a T cell subset sorted from them (not recorded which). The receptor source for this set is a young man who had mild COVID-19 (a few samples of this study predate the infection). Cell type and time point are not known. Both conserved end residues are trimmed from each CDR3. Only some rows state a clone size, as once, few, many or a class for expanded clones.

V gene: TRBV7-6
clone size: few
CDR3 protein: ASSPNTGNQPQH

V gene: TRBV10-3
clone size: few
CDR3 protein: AISEYSGDEQF

V gene: TRBV9
clone size: NA
CDR3 protein: ASSVGGGFYNEQF

V gene: TRBV7-2
clone size: many
CDR3 protein: ASSLGRGQRPYEQY

V gene: TRBV5-1
clone size: many
CDR3 protein: ASSWMPGEQY

V gene: TRBV12-3/TRBV12-4
clone size: few
CDR3 protein: ASSFTDNQPQH

V gene: TRBV5-6
clone size: many
CDR3 protein: ASSWQASSPLH

V gene: TRBV20-1
clone size: few
CDR3 protein: SARKQGAGESAF

V gene: TRBV5-1
clone size: few
CDR3 protein: ASSLEAARTEAF

V gene: TRBV3-1
clone size: few
CDR3 protein: ASSQVGQGVWNEQF

V gene: TRBV7-2
clone size: few
CDR3 protein: ASSLANTDYGYT

V gene: TRBV4-2
clone size: once
CDR3 protein: ASSQAADRGRYEQY

V gene: TRBV25-1
clone size: few
CDR3 protein: ASSADIFNSPLH

V gene: TRBV5-4
clone size: few
CDR3 protein: ASSLEGRGGRDIQY

V gene: TRBV6-2/TRBV6-3
clone size: NA
CDR3 protein: ASRESYTEAF

V gene: TRBV18
clone size: NA
CDR3 protein: ASSPRLEGWGKNIQY

V gene: TRBV7-2
clone size: few
CDR3 protein: ASSLGRPANEKLF